The 28 T cell receptor beta chains given below trace back to one sample, sequenced in a study of beta chain features in type 1 diabetes. Sequencing targeted expressed TCRB transcripts, as all isolated RNA had been reverse transcribed. Assay used: immunoSEQ multiplex PCR; TCRdb lists only in-frame clones, some missing. Of under 800,000 clones in the sample, about 16% were seen once. Sequencing input: naive CD4+ T cells from blood. The receptors originated from a man between 18 and 35 years old in good health.

The table lists this clone with a few counts. The chain uses TRBV27 and TRBJ2-7; 9 nucleotides match TRBD1. CDR3 length: 17 residues. The V and J ends lost 3 bases and 5 bases, in that order; junction bases with no gene match: 14. From germline, CDR1 is MNHEY and CDR2 SMNVEV (reference sequence). This CDR3 is CASSFASGQGFRNEQYF. DNA of the CDR3: TGTGCCAGCAGTTTCGCGTCCGGACAGGGGTTTAGGAACGAGCAGTACTTC.

J is TRBJ2-1 and V is TRBV29-1; D might be TRBD2 (6 bases). V was shortened by 6 bases and J by 4 bases, with 16 bases between the two germline ends. Germline V gene sequence: CDR1 SQVTM, CDR2 ANQGSEA. CDR3 length: 14 residues. CDR3 in amino acids: CSVLPSVLYNEQFF. CDR3 DNA: TGCAGCGTACTGCCTAGCGTTCTGTACAATGAGCAGTTCTTC.

The chain is built from TRBV4-3 and TRBJ2-1; 7 bases agree with TRBD2. The germline V gene has CDR1 LGHNA and CDR2 YSLEER. Trimming cost V 0 bases and J 0 bases; bases outside gene matches: 2. The CDR3 covers 16 residues. CDR3 coding DNA: TGCGCCAGCAGCCAAGAGGGGACTAACTCCTACAATGAGCAGTTCTTC. It translates to CASSQEGTNSYNEQFF.

This clone was seen more than once but under ten times. The rearrangement uses TRBV10-3 and TRBJ2-7, with D possibly TRBD1 on 6 matching bases. The ends were cut back, 7 bases at V and 7 bases at J, with 17 bases in the middle. Germline-derived CDR1 and CDR2 are ENHRY and SYGVKD. This CDR3 is built from 13 residues. The CDR3 loop reads CAITPQGSREQYF. CDR3 DNA sequence: TGTGCCATCACCCCACAGGGTTCGAGAGAGCAGTACTTC.

This chain uses TRBV30 with TRBJ2-5; D not certain. This CDR3 is built from 14 residues. V was pared by 4 bases and J by 1 base, with 13 bases between. Looked up from germline, CDR1 is GTSNPN and CDR2 is SVGIG (reference sequence). The CDR3 region has the DNA TGTGCCTGGACTCTACCCCAACTCCAAGAGACCCAGTACTTC. Protein: CAWTLPQLQETQYF.

This clone was recorded a few times. This chain uses TRBV5-4 with TRBJ2-2, with 8 bases identical to TRBD2. Germline CDR1 and CDR2: SGHNT and YYREEE (reference sequence). V shed 2 bases, J shed 4 bases, and the junction held 4 bases outside the gene matches. The CDR3 runs 15 residues. The CDR3 DNA reads as TGTGCCAGCAGCTTAGCGGGAGTTGGCACCGGGGAGCTGTTTTTT. As protein: CASSLAGVGTGELFF.

The chain couples TRBV10-1 to TRBJ2-5; 11 nucleotides match TRBD1. The CDR3 runs 17 residues. The V gene's germline CDR1 is WNHNN and CDR2 SYGVQD (reference sequence). Unmatched junction bases numbered 10, after V lost 3 bases and J lost 4 bases. CDR3 sequence reads: CASSDGTDRGRTETQYF. The CDR3 DNA sequence: TGCGCCAGCAGTGACGGGACGGACAGGGGGCGAACAGAGACCCAGTACTTC.

The CDR3 bases are TGCGCCAGCAGCCAACAGAGCGCTGTGTCCTACGAGCAGTACTTC. Translating it yields CASSQQSAVSYEQYF. This chain joins TRBV4-3 and TRBJ2-7; D is uncertain. The CDR3 contains 15 residues. Germline CDR1 is LGHNA and CDR2 is YSLEER. V was trimmed by 2 bases and J by 1 base, leaving 12 bases between them.

This clone appeared a few times. The chain combines TRBV7-2 with TRBJ1-6, with TRBD1 matching over 7 bases. The V segment lost 8 bases and the J segment 8 bases; nucleotides outside the gene matches: 3. Germline values: CDR1 SGHTA, CDR2 FQGNSA. The CDR3 totals 12 residues. CDR3 sequence reads: CASDRADSPLHF. CDR3 nucleotide sequence: TGTGCCAGCGACAGGGCTGATTCACCCCTCCACTTT.

The V call is TRBV4-1, the J call TRBJ2-5, with D hard to call. Trimming removed 1 base at V and 0 bases at J, with 12 bases between. This CDR3 has 16 residues. CDR1 is MGHRA, CDR2 YSYEKL, per germline. This CDR3 is CASSQVVGPYQETQYF. For the CDR3, the DNA is TGCGCCAGCAGCCAAGTCGTCGGGCCGTACCAAGAGACCCAGTACTTC.

This chain links TRBV7-8 with TRBJ2-7; 9 bases are a match to TRBD1. CDR1 SGHVS and CDR2 FQNEAQ come from the germline V gene. J gave up 0 bases and V 5 bases, and 2 bases lay outside the gene matches. The CDR3 spans 14 residues. CDR3 protein: CASSRDRDSYEQYF. The CDR3 DNA sequence: TGTGCCAGCAGCAGGGACAGGGACTCCTACGAGCAGTACTTC.

This clone was seen a few times. The V call is TRBV6-1, the J call TRBJ2-5; D uncertain. The CDR3 has 11 amino acids. CDR1 is MNHNS, CDR2 SASEGT, per germline. Trimming shortened V by 3 bases and J by 5 bases, and 4 bases separated the two germline ends. The CDR3 loop reads CASSDWETQYF. The CDR3 coding sequence is TGTGCCAGCAGTGATTGGGAGACCCAGTACTTC.

This clone turned up a few times. The J gene is TRBJ2-7, the V gene TRBV4-1; 8 bases are shared with TRBD1. The CDR3 spans 15 residues. The V gene's germline CDR1 is MGHRA and CDR2 YSYEKL. With 3 bases clipped from V and 7 bases from J, the junction kept 11 bases outside the gene matches. The CDR3 spells CASSQPLGQDQEQYF. CDR3 nucleotides: TGCGCCAGCAGCCAGCCGTTGGGACAGGACCAAGAGCAGTACTTC.

J is TRBJ1-4 and V is TRBV10-3, with D maybe TRBD1 (5 bases). Germline V lookup: CDR1 ENHRY, CDR2 SYGVKD. The CDR3 spans 15 residues. Trimming left V 3 bases short and J 7 bases short, with 15 bases between. CDR3 DNA sequence: TGTGCCATCAGTGAATCCCGGCAGGGCGGTGAAAAACTGTTTTTT. Translation gives CAISESRQGGEKLFF.

In nucleotides, the CDR3 is TGTGCCAGTAGTGTGGGGGGGCGAGAGACCCAGTACTTC. Its protein product is CASSVGGRETQYF. The V and J genes are TRBV19 and TRBJ2-5; D perhaps matches TRBD2 (7 bases). Trimming left V 5 bases short and J 4 bases short, with 11 bases between. The CDR3 is 13 amino acids. From germline, CDR1 is LNHDA and CDR2 SQIVND (reference sequence).

The rearrangement links TRBV28 to TRBJ2-5; either TRBD1 or TRBD2 may supply D (5 bases each). V was cut by 5 bases and J by 5 bases, with 18 bases left in between. The CDR3 is 15 amino acids. Germline-derived CDR1 and CDR2 are MDHEN and SYDVKM. The CDR3 region is CASSTKFRGGETQYF. The CDR3 nucleotides read TGTGCCAGCAGTACAAAGTTCCGGGGCGGGGAGACCCAGTACTTC.

This clone showed up just a few times. This sample includes further DNA sequences coding for the same CDR3. The chain combines TRBV5-1 with TRBJ2-1, with a possible D match to TRBD2 (5 bases). V lost 1 base and J lost 8, with 16 bases in between. CDR1 and CDR2 (germline): SGHRS, YFSETQ. The CDR3 contains 15 residues. The CDR3 sequence: CASSLKGGGRDEQFF. The CDR3 DNA sequence: TGCGCCAGCAGCTTGAAGGGTGGCGGGCGCGATGAGCAGTTCTTC.

The rearrangement joins TRBV11-2 to TRBJ1-2, with TRBD1 as a possible D gene (6 bases). V was shortened by 2 bases and J by 1 base, with 14 bases between the two germline ends. CDR1 and CDR2 from the germline V gene are SGHAT and FQNNGV. CDR3 length: 16 residues. CDR3 in amino acids: CASSLRNRADNYGYTF. In DNA form, the CDR3 reads TGTGCCAGCAGCTTACGTAACAGGGCGGATAACTATGGCTACACCTTC.

This clone has more than one count but fewer than ten. Germline and junction disagree at one end, which may indicate a read error. The chain couples TRBV25-1 to TRBJ2-3; D remains ambiguous. Germline V gene sequence: CDR1 MGHDK, CDR2 SYGVNS. CDR3 size: 15 residues. CDR3 DNA sequence: TGTGCCAGCAGCCCGGTAGTAGCCGGCACTGATACGCAGTATTTT. This encodes CASSPVVAGTDTQYF. Supplemented by reference TRBV25-1 and TRBJ2-3, the full variable domain reads EADIYQTPRYLVIGTGKKITLECSQTMGHDKMYWYQQDPGMELHLIHYSYGVNSTEKGDLSSESTVSRIRTEHFPLTLESARPSHTSQYLCASSPVVAGTDTQYFGPGTRLTVL.

This clone was counted between two and nine times. This sequence joins TRBV28 and TRBJ1-4, with D tentatively TRBD1 (5 bases). CDR3 length: 15 residues. The V end was cut by 0 bases, the J end by 4 bases, with 9 bases between. Germline values: CDR1 MDHEN, CDR2 SYDVKM. The CDR3 is CASSLWGRFNEKLFF. CDR3 nucleotides: TGTGCCAGCAGTTTATGGGGACGGTTTAATGAAAAACTGTTTTTT.

This clone was detected a few times. The rearrangement uses TRBV5-1 and TRBJ2-1, with D unclear. This CDR3 region has 15 residues. The V end lost 2 bases, the J end lost 0 bases, and 9 bases lay between the germline ends. Germline V gene sequence: CDR1 SGHRS, CDR2 YFSETQ. CDR3 bases: TGCGCCAGCAGCTTTGACTCCGGCTCCTACAATGAGCAGTTCTTC. This codes for CASSFDSGSYNEQFF.

This clone was counted a few times. This rearrangement joins TRBV7-2 to TRBJ1-5; weak D call: TRBD1 (5 bases). The germline V and J ends were trimmed by 2 bases and 1 base, with 9 bases remaining between them. Germline CDR1 reads SGHTA; CDR2 reads FQGNSA. The CDR3 loop spans 15 amino acids. The CDR3 sequence: CASSLHAGSNQPQHF. The CDR3 DNA reads TGTGCCAGCAGCTTACATGCAGGGAGCAATCAGCCCCAGCATTTT. Complete variable domain (other parts from reference TRBV7-2 and TRBJ1-5): GAGVSQSPSNKVTEKGKDVELRCDPISGHTALYWYRQSLGQGLEFLIYFQGNSAPDKSGLPSDRFSAERTGGSVSTLTIQRTQQEDSAVYLCASSLHAGSNQPQHFGDGTRLSIL.

This clone was picked up a small number of times. The rearrangement uses TRBV6-5 and TRBJ1-5, with TRBD1 matching over 7 bases. This CDR3 is built from 14 residues. Germline CDR1 and CDR2: MNHEY and SVGAGI. Germline trimming cut 7 bases from V and 0 bases from J; bases unmatched to any gene: 3. This CDR3 reads CASMRDSSNQPQHF. The DNA for the CDR3 is TGTGCCAGCATGAGGGACAGTAGCAATCAGCCCCAGCATTTT.

This clone was observed a handful of times. CDR3 amino acids: CATSRGSHLAAKNIQYF. The CDR3 DNA sequence: TGTGCCACCAGCAGAGGGTCCCATCTAGCGGCAAAAAACATTCAGTACTTC. V gene TRBV15 combines with J gene TRBJ2-4, with 7 bases lining up with TRBD2. Germline V gives CDR1 LNHNV, CDR2 YYDKDF (reference sequence). The CDR3 is 17 amino acids. With 1 base clipped from V and 4 bases from J, the junction kept 10 bases outside the gene matches.

The CDR3 reads CAWGRDRATEAFF. As DNA, the CDR3 is TGTGCCTGGGGCAGAGACAGGGCTACTGAAGCTTTCTTT. This chain connects TRBV30 to TRBJ1-1; 7 bases agree with TRBD1. Germline values: CDR1 GTSNPN, CDR2 SVGIG (reference sequence). The CDR3 has 13 residues. V dropped 5 bases and J dropped 5; count of bases not matched to a gene: 8.

This clone was observed a few times. The chain joins TRBV9 to TRBJ2-6; no firm D call. The CDR3 loop spans 15 amino acids. Per germline, CDR1 SGDLS and CDR2 YYNGEE. Trimming cost V 6 bases and J 0 bases, with 10 bases left between them. The CDR3 sequence: CASTGRLSGANVLTF. The CDR3 nucleotides read TGTGCCAGCACCGGCAGACTCTCTGGGGCCAACGTCCTGACTTTC.

A few counts support this clone. The chain uses TRBV11-2 and TRBJ2-7; 7 positions match TRBD2. CDR1 and CDR2 (germline): SGHAT, FQNNGV. This CDR3 comprises 14 residues. The V gene end was trimmed by 6 bases and the J gene end by 3 bases; junction bases not matched to a gene: 8. CDR3 loop: CASSSLAGVYEQYF. The CDR3 DNA reads as TGTGCCAGCAGTAGTTTAGCGGGTGTCTACGAGCAGTACTTC.

The chain joins TRBV19 to TRBJ2-5; 10 positions match TRBD2. V lost 8 bases and J lost 8; bases outside the gene matches: 8. This CDR3 has 13 residues. Germline lookup yields CDR1 LNHDA and CDR2 SQIVND (reference sequence). The CDR3 is CASAPGTSVTQYF. DNA of the CDR3: TGTGCCAGTGCGCCCGGGACTAGCGTAACCCAGTACTTC.